The following is a TCR beta chain sequence with its context. What antigen it recognizes has not been identified. Within one base of it there is no much larger clone, and no base qualities were kept. V is trimmed back by 0 bases and J by 1 base, and the junction contains 5 bases that no gene match accounts for. Measured from the cysteine to the phenylalanine, the CDR3 is 16 residues long. Left in the record is the CDR3 DNA by itself, 48 bases read in frame from the first base. CDR1 and CDR2, per the germline V gene, are SGHRS and YFSETQ. The data originate from a study of beta chain features in type 1 diabetes (dated by TCRdb to between 2018 and 2020). Regarding the complete study: Mean age, gender distribution, total cell number and subset yield did not differ between patients and healthy donors. Regulatory and stem cell-like memory subsets were obtained from only 8 patients and roughly 8 healthy donors, while naive and central memory subsets were obtained from all 28 donors. The study compared TCRB repertoires of sorted circulating CD4+ T cell subsets between recently diagnosed type 1 diabetes patients and matched healthy donors. A total of roughly 100 million sorted cells were examined across all samples, and the number of cells per subset was strongly correlated with RNA yield.

The paper's findings and limits, for the study overall: In all four CD4+ subsets, TCRB CDR3 length was moderately but significantly shorter in type 1 diabetes patients. Because cDNA was sequenced instead of genomic DNA, highly expressing activated cells could be over-represented, though the groups showed no difference in activation or CD3 levels. Shorter templates might have been favored by PCR, but patient and control samples were amplified and corrected together, so both groups would have been affected equally by any skew. Naive, central memory and regulatory TCRB repertoires appeared to be more alike among patients than among healthy donors. Fewer insertions and more nucleotide deletions at VDJ recombination sites were observed in patients with type 1 diabetes, implying thymic rearrangement abnormalities. Only small numbers of individuals were included in the HLA sub-analyses, which left unresolved whether HLA type had any influence on TCRB rearrangement.

Each donor gave one peripheral blood draw, about 100 mL on average, collected into heparinised tubes. Using a panel that included CD45RO, CCR7, CD25, CD127, CD95 and CD27, naive, central memory, regulatory and stem cell-like memory CD4+ T cells were sorted on a BD FACSAria II. All sorted populations exceeded 98% purity. Right away, PBMCs were isolated by Lymphoprep density gradient centrifugation and were stained directly, with no culture step. So that batch effects would be minimized, each experiment stained and sorted samples in pairs, pairing one healthy donor with one patient. The entire isolated RNA was reverse transcribed using the High Capacity cDNA Reverse Transcription Kit, and thus expressed TCRB transcripts were sequenced. Deep immunoSEQ sequencing was applied to naive, central memory and regulatory T cell samples, giving an average of about 3.7 million total reads per sample. After sorted cells were lysed in RLT buffer, RNA was extracted with DNase-treated RNeasy Micro or Mini kits, with the choice depending on cell number. Each cell subset was processed on its own to prevent cross-contamination, while patient and healthy donor samples were processed together. The immunoSEQ multiplex PCR was used to amplify TCRB sequences from cDNA, generating 87-bp fragments that spanned the CDR3 region. The amplicons were sequenced using the Illumina HiSeq platform. The study's own analysis went as follows. Synthetic template baselines were used to correct PCR bias computationally, reads within Hamming distance 2 were collapsed, and singletons that could not be merged were discarded. Reads were aligned against IMGT so that V, D and J genes, CDR3 length and insertions or deletions at six rearrangement sites could be assigned. Clonotype counts were normalized to sorted cell number within each subset before computing true diversity and Gini coefficients with the tcR R package. The overlap coefficient, calculated on TCRB nucleotide sequences, was used to measure repertoire sharing. TCRdb took over this immuneACCESS table, retaining in-frame rearrangements with V and J assigned. Such tables are incomplete; in checked studies, under half of the missing clones stem from an unresolved V gene, and the remainder is unexplained. From that table come the V and J calls and clone size; the DNA was used to work out D and trimming. This sample gives 95,000 to 150,000 clones in total; less than 20% of them show up just once. The ten largest make up about 2.5% of the sample.

The chain is encoded by TRBV5-1 joined to TRBJ2-3, and TRBD2 matches 7 of the central bases. The sequenced material came from central memory CD4+ T cells from blood. This TCR was recovered from a man aged 30-40 years with type 1 diabetes. The sequence in DNA is TGCGCCAGCAGCTTGGGAGTTGGACTAGGCACAGATACGCAGTATTTT. It encodes CASSLGVGLGTDTQYF.